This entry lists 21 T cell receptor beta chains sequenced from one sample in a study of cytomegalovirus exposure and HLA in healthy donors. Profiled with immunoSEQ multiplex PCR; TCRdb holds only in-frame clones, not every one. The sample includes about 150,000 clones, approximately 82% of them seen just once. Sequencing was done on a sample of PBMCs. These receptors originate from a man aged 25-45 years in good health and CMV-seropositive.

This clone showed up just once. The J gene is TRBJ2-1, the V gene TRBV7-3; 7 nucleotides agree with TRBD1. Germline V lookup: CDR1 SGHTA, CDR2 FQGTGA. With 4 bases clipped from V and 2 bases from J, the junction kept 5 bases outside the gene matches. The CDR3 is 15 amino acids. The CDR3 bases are TGTGCCAGCAGCTCCAGGGGGAACACCTACAATGAGCAGTTCTTC. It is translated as CASSSRGNTYNEQFF. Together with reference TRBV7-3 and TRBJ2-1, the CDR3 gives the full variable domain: GAGVSQTPSNKVTEKGKYVELRCDPISGHTALYWYRQSLGQGPEFLIYFQGTGAADDSGLPNDRFFAVRPEGSVSTLKIQRTERGDSAVYLCASSSRGNTYNEQFFGPGTRLTVL.

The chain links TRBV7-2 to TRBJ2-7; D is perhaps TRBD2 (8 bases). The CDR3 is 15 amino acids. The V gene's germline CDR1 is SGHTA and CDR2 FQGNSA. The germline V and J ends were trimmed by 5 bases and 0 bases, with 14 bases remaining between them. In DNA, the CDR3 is TGTGCCAGCAGCCCGGGGGGGGACAGCTCCTACGAGCAGTACTTC. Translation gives CASSPGGDSSYEQYF.

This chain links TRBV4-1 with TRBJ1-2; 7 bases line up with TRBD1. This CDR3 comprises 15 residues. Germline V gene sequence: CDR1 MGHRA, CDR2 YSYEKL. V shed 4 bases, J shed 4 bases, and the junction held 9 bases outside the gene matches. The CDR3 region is CASSPDGQELYGYTF. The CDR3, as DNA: TGCGCCAGCAGCCCCGACGGACAGGAGCTCTATGGCTACACCTTC.

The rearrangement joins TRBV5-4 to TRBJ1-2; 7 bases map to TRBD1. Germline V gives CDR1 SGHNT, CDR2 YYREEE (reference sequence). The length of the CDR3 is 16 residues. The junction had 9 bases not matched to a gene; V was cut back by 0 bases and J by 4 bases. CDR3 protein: CASSLDGGQASYGYTF. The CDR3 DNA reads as TGTGCCAGCAGCTTGGACGGTGGACAGGCCTCCTATGGCTACACCTTC.

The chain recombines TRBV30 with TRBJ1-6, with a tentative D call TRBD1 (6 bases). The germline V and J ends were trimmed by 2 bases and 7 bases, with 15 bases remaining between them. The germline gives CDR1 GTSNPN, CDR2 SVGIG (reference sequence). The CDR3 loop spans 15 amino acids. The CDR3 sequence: CAWSRGGRGNSPLHF. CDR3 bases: TGTGCCTGGAGTCGCGGGGGCAGGGGCAATTCACCCCTCCACTTT.

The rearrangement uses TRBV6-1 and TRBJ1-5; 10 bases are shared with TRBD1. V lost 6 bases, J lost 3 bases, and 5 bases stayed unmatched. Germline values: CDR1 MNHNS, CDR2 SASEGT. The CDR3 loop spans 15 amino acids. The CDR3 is CASRRDRGFNQPQHF. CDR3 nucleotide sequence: TGTGCCAGCAGACGGGACAGGGGTTTCAATCAGCCCCAGCATTTT.

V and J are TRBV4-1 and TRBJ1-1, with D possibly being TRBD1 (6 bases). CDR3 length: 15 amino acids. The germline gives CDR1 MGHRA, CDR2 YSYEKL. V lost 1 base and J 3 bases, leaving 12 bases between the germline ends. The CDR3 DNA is TGCGCCAGCAGCCAAGCTCAGACAGGCTACACTGAAGCTTTCTTT. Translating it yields CASSQAQTGYTEAFF.

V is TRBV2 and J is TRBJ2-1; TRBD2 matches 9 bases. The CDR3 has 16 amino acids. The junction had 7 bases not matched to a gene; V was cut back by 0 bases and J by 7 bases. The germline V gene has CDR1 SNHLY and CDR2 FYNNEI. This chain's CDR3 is CASSEALAGVLNEQFF. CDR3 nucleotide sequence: TGTGCCAGCAGTGAAGCATTAGCGGGGGTTTTGAATGAGCAGTTCTTC. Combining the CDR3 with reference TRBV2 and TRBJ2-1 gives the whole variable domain EPEVTQTPSHQVTQMGQEVILRCVPISNHLYFYWYRQILGQKVEFLVSFYNNEISEKSEIFDDQFSVERPDGSNFTLKIRSTKLEDSAMYFCASSEALAGVLNEQFFGPGTRLTVL.

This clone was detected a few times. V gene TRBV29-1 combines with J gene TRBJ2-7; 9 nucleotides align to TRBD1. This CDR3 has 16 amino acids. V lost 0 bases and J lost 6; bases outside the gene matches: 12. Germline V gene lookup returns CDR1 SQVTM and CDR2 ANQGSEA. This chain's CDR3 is CSVEDPETGGFGEQYF. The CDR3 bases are TGCAGCGTTGAAGATCCAGAGACAGGGGGATTCGGCGAGCAGTACTTC.

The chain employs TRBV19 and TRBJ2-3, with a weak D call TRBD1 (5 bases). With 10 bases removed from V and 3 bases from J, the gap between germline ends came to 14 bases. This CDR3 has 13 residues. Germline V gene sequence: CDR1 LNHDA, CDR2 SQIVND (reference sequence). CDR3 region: CATAGSSTDTQYF. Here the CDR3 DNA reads TGTGCCACCGCAGGGTCCTCGACAGATACGCAGTATTTT.

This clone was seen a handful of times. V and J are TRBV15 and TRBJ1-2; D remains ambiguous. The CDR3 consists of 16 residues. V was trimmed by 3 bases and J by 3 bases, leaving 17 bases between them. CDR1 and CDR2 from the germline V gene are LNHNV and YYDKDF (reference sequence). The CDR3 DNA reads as TGTGCCACCAGCAGCGCCTGGAACACAGTTGACTATGGCTACACCTTC. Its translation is CATSSAWNTVDYGYTF.

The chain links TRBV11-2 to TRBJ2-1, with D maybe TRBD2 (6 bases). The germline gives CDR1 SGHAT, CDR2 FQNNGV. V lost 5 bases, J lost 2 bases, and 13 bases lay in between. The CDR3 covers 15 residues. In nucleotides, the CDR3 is TGTGCCAGCAGCCCGTTAGGCGGGGCCTACAATGAGCAGTTCTTC. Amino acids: CASSPLGGAYNEQFF.

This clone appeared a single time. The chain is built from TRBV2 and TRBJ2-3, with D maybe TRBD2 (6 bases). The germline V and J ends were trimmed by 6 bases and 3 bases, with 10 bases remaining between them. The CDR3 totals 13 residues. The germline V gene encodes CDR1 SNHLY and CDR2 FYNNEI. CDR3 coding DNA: TGTGCCAGCAGGGGGGGTTTGACAGATACGCAGTATTTT. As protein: CASRGGLTDTQYF.

This CDR3 reads CASSTDTYTGELFF. The CDR3 DNA sequence: TGTGCCAGCAGTACCGACACGTACACCGGGGAGCTGTTTTTT. V usage is TRBV6-5 and J usage is TRBJ2-2, with unresolved D. Germline-derived CDR1 and CDR2 are MNHEY and SVGAGI. The CDR3 covers 14 residues. V gave up 5 bases and J gave up 3 bases, with 10 bases separating them.

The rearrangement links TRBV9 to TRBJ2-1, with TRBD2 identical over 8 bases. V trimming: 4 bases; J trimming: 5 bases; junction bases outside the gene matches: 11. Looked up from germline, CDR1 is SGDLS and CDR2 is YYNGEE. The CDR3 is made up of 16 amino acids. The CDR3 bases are TGTGCCAGCAGCCCCTCAGCGGGAGCGGGAAACAATGAGCAGTTCTTC. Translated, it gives CASSPSAGAGNNEQFF.

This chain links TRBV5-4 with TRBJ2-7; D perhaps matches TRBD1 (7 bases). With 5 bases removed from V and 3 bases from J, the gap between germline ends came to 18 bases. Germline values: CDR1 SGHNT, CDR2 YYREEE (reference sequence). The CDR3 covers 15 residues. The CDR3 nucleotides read TGTGCCAGCAGTCGGCGGGACAGTACAGTCTACGAGCAGTACTTC. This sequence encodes CASSRRDSTVYEQYF.

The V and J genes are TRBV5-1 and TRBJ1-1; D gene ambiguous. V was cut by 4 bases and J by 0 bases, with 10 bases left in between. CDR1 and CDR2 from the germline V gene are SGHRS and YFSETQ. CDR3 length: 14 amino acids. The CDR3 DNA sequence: TGCGCCAGCAGCAGACGGGAGCTGAACACTGAAGCTTTCTTT. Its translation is CASSRRELNTEAFF.

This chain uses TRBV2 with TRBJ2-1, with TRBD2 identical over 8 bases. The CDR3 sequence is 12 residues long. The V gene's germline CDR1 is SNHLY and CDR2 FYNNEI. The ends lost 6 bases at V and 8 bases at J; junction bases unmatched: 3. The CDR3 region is CASSPSGYEQFF. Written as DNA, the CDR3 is TGTGCCAGCAGCCCTAGCGGGTATGAGCAGTTCTTC.

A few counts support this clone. CDR3 sequence reads: CASKVGGTEAFF. DNA for the CDR3: TGTGCCAGCAAAGTGGGAGGAACTGAAGCTTTCTTT. The genes are TRBV27 and TRBJ1-1, with D unclear. Per the germline V gene, CDR1 is MNHEY and CDR2 is SMNVEV (reference sequence). V gave up 7 bases and J gave up 5 bases, with 11 bases separating them. CDR3 length: 12 amino acids.

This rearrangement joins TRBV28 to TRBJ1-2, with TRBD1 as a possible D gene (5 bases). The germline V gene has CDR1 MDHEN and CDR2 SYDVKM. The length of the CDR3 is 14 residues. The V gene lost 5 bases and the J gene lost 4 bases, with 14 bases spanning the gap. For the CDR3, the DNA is TGTGCCAGCAGTCGGGGGGATGAGGTCTATGGCTACACCTTC. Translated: CASSRGDEVYGYTF.

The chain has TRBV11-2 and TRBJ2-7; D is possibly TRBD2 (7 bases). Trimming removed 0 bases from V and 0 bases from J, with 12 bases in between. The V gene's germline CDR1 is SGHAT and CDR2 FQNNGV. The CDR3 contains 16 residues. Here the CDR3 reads CASSLDKGGFSYEQYF. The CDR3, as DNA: TGTGCCAGCAGCTTAGACAAGGGGGGGTTCTCCTACGAGCAGTACTTC.